This entry lists 8 T cell receptor beta chains sequenced from one sample in a study of post-analysis software for immune sequencing data. Regarding the study as a whole: TRBV segments more frequent in patients than in controls numbered roughly 5 and included TRBV5-6, TRBV5-1 and TRBV20-1.

Their antigens are not known. Unique molecular identifiers tagged the TCR beta cDNA libraries. MiXCR, run by TCRdb on the PCR reads, gives a single entry per CDR3 protein. This table holds around 400,000 distinct CDR3 sequences, 35% to 45% found once. Sequenced input: blood. These TCRs come from a girl aged 2 to 9 with multiple sclerosis.

The table lists this clonotype with a few counts. V gene TRBV7-3 combines with J gene TRBJ2-7; TRBD1 matches at 11 bases. CDR1 and CDR2 from the germline V gene are SGHTA and FQGTGA. J lost 3 bases, V lost 4 bases, and 5 bases had no gene match. There are 15 residues in the CDR3. The CDR3 DNA follows: TGTGCCAGCAGCTGGACAGGGGGCGCGGACTACGAGCAGTACTTC. Residues: CASSWTGGADYEQYF.

The chain links TRBV9 to TRBJ2-1, with D tentatively TRBD2 (5 bases). Trimming took off 4 bases at V and 9 bases at J, with 14 bases between the two ends. The CDR3 spans 13 residues. CDR1 SGDLS and CDR2 YYNGEE come from the germline V gene. The CDR3 loop is CASSTIARSEQFF. Written as DNA, the CDR3 is TGTGCCAGCAGCACAATAGCGAGGAGTGAGCAGTTCTTC.

The V call is TRBV27, the J call TRBJ1-5; D might be TRBD1 (6 bases). Germline assignment: CDR1 MNHEY and CDR2 SMNVEV (reference sequence). CDR3 length: 15 amino acids. Trimming removed 5 bases from V and 7 bases from J, with 18 bases in between. The chain's CDR3 is CASSPLTGKGQPQHF. CDR3 sequence (DNA): TGTGCCAGCAGTCCCCTTACAGGGAAGGGCCAGCCCCAGCATTTT.

CDR3 in amino acids: CSGHEVRETQYF. CDR3 sequence (DNA): TGCAGTGGCCACGAAGTAAGGGAGACCCAGTACTTC. The chain carries TRBV20-1 and TRBJ2-7; D is unresolved. The J call may be incorrect, as the DNA end agrees better with TRBJ2-5. This CDR3 contains 12 residues. Germline V lookup: CDR1 DFQATT, CDR2 SNEGSKA (reference sequence).

V gene TRBV20-1 combines with J gene TRBJ2-3, with 11 bases matching TRBD2. Germline V gene sequence: CDR1 DFQATT, CDR2 SNEGSKA (reference sequence). With 1 base clipped from V and 3 bases from J, the junction kept 3 bases outside the gene matches. The CDR3 runs to 15 residues. The DNA for the CDR3 is TGCAGTGCTAGAGGGGCTAGCGGGGGGACAGATACGCAGTATTTT. It is translated as CSARGASGGTDTQYF.

This clonotype was seen more than once but under ten times. This chain connects TRBV29-1 to TRBJ1-1; D unresolved. Germline V gives CDR1 SQVTM, CDR2 ANQGSEA. Trimming removed 5 bases at V and 10 bases at J, with 23 bases between. CDR3 length: 14 amino acids. The CDR3 is CSVKADTGGLTAFF. Here the CDR3 DNA reads TGCAGCGTTAAAGCCGACACCGGCGGTCTAACAGCTTTCTTT. Full variable domain (rest looked up from reference TRBV29-1 and TRBJ1-1): SAVISQKPSRDICQRGTSLTIQCQVDSQVTMMFWYRQQPGQSLTLIATANQGSEATYESGFVIDKFPISRPNLTFSTLTVSNMSPEDSSIYLCSVKADTGGLTAFFGQGTRLTVV.

V usage is TRBV7-6 and J usage is TRBJ2-1; weak D call: TRBD2 (7 bases). The germline gives CDR1 SGHVS, CDR2 FNYEAQ. V was shortened by 1 base and J by 5 bases, with 18 bases between the two germline ends. This CDR3 region has 17 residues. The CDR3 DNA reads TGTGCCAGCAGCTTAGAGTACAAGGGGGGGCGGCACAATGAGCAGTTCTTC. It specifies CASSLEYKGGRHNEQFF.

In this sample, this clonotype turned up a few times. V usage is TRBV4-2 and J usage is TRBJ2-5; tentatively, D is TRBD2 (5 bases). Trimming left V 0 bases short and J 5 bases short, with 13 bases between. The germline CDR1 and CDR2 sequences are LGHNA and YNFKEQ. This CDR3 contains 15 residues. The chain's CDR3 is CASSQDLEAAETQYF. CDR3 coding DNA: TGTGCCAGCAGCCAAGATTTAGAAGCGGCCGAGACCCAGTACTTC.